This T cell receptor (beta chain) was identified during a study of blood T cell repertoires in COVID-19 (dated by TCRdb to between 2020 and 2021). Some background on the complete study: Samples covering the acute and convalescent phases of COVID-19 were provided by collaborators in the United States, Italy and Spain. Where available, HLA class I and class II types were taken from metadata supplied by the sample provider and were not determined by assay-based typing. Sample metadata almost always included a de-identified subject ID, COVID-19 status, age in years and sex. The repertoires were made available in a free public database intended to serve as a resource for research on the immune response to SARS-CoV-2. The dataset comprised deeply sampled blood TCRbeta repertoires from subjects exposed to, actively infected with, or recovered from COVID-19. The material from the prospective study consisted of cDNA or gDNA derived from T cells, B-cell-depleted T cells, or PBMCs. Samples came from the ongoing ImmuneRACE study (first 160 participants) plus 1,254 subjects from 6 global collaborators. The full study reports these points: Clinical and demographic metadata were provided uncurated, with the amount varying by source and participant.

TCRbeta CDR3 regions were amplified from genomic DNA by means of the immunoSEQ Assay, a bias-controlled multiplex PCR. The published analysis was carried out like this. Nucleated cell counts per sample were estimated from amplification of reference gene primers within the assay. To quantify the absolute abundance of each unique TCRbeta CDR3 rearrangement, sequence reads were collapsed and filtered. For each sample, productive Simpson clonality was calculated by taking the square root of Simpson's diversity index across productive rearrangements. As stored in TCRdb, this immuneACCESS dataset retains in-frame rearrangements with V and J assigned. A fraction of the clones does not appear; measured against another copy, unresolved V genes explain less than half of the discrepancy, and the remainder lacks a known reason. D and trimming come from the DNA, and the V and J calls and clone size come from that table. The sample profile shows under 200,000 clones; 70% to 85% of them were found once. The ten largest clones capture roughly 5.2% of the sample.

Enrolling through a virtual design, the prospective study's participants ranged in age from about 18 to 89 years and lived across roughly 24 United States geographic areas. In the prospective study, participants were assigned to cohorts based on the clinical history participants reported in a screening survey and a study questionnaire. Each participant in the prospective study had whole blood, serum and a nasopharyngeal or oropharyngeal swab collected by mobile phlebotomists. Prospective study participants could optionally give additional blood draws and questionnaires over an approximately 2-month period. Prospective study blood samples were shipped either frozen or at room temperature before DNA extraction. Measured from the cysteine to the phenylalanine, the CDR3 is 14 residues long. The CDR3 DNA has 42 bases and is translated from base 1. V is pared back by 6 bases and J by 4 bases, with 13 bases lying between the germline termini. The germline V gene sets CDR1 to WSHSY and CDR2 to SAAADI.

As concerns this clone: This receptor's antigen is unknown. Base qualities are not recorded, but no much larger clone differs from it by a single base.

The TCR sequence derives from a woman aged 60-70 years with acute COVID-19. Specimen: PBMCs or T cells enriched from blood (not recorded which). The sequence joins TRBV10-2 to TRBJ2-1; TRBD2 is perhaps the D gene, given 6 matching bases. The CDR3 sequence is CASSRLVSYNEQFF. The nucleotides read TGCGCCAGCAGCCGACTAGTGTCTTACAATGAGCAGTTCTTC.